This T cell receptor beta chain emerged from a study of control samples from healthy donors and cancer patients. TCRdb's table, derived via immunoSEQ multiplex PCR, lists solely in-frame clones and lacks some. The sample yields about 110,000 clones, approximately 82% seen once. The CDR3 runs 13 residues. Looked up from germline, CDR1 is MNHEY and CDR2 is SVGAGI. V was trimmed by 0 bases and J by 7 bases, leaving 9 bases between them. The sequencing input was blood. This receptor was taken from a man between 18 and 35 years old in good health. The V gene is TRBV6-5, the J gene TRBJ1-1, with D unclear. The CDR3 DNA follows: TGTGCCAGCAGTTACTCGCTGCTTAATGAAGCTTTCTTT. Translated, it gives CASSYSLLNEAFF.